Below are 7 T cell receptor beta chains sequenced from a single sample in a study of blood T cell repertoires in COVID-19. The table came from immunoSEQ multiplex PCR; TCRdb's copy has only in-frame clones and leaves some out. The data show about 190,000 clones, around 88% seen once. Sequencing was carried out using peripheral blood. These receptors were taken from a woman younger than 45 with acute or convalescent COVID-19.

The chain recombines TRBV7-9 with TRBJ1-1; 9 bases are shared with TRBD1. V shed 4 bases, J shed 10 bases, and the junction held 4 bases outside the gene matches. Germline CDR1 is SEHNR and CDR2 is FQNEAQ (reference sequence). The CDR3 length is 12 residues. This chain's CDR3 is CASSWTGEVAFF. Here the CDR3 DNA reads TGTGCCAGCAGCTGGACAGGGGAAGTAGCTTTCTTT.

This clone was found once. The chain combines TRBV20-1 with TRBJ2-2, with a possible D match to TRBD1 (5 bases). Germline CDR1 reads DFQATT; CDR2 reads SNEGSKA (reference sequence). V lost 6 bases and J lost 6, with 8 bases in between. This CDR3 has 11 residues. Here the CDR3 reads CSAPGSGELFF. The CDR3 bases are TGCAGTGCGCCAGGGTCCGGGGAGCTGTTTTTT.

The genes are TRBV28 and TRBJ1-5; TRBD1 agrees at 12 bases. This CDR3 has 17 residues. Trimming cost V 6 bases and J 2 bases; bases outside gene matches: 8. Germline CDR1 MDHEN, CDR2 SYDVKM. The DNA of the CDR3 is TGTGCCAGCAGCAGATTCGGGACAGGGGGCGGCAATCAGCCCCAGCATTTT. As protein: CASSRFGTGGGNQPQHF.

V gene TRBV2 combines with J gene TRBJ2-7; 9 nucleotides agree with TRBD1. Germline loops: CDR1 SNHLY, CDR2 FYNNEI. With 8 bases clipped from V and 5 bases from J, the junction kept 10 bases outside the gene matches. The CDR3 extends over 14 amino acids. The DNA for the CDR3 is TGTGCCAGCGTCCCCGGGACAGGGTACCACGAGCAGTACTTC. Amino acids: CASVPGTGYHEQYF.

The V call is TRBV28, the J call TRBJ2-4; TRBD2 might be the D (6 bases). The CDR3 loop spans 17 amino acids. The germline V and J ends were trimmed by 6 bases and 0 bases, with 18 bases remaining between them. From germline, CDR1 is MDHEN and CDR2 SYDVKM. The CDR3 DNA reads TGTGCCAGCAGGGTTGGAGGGTCCCTTAAAGCCAAAAACATTCAGTACTTC. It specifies CASRVGGSLKAKNIQYF.

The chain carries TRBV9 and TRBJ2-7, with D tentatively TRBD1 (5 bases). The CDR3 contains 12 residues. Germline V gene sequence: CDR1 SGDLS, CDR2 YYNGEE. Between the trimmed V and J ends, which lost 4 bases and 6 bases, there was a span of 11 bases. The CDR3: CASSPGASEQYF. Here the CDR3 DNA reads TGTGCCAGCAGCCCTGGGGCATCCGAGCAGTACTTC.

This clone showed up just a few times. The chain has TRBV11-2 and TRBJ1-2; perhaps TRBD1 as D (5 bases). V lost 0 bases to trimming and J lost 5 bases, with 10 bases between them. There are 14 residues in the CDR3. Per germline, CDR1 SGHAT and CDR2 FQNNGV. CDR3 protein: CASSLDRVGYGYTF. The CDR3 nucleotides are TGTGCCAGCAGCTTAGACAGGGTAGGGTATGGCTACACCTTC.